A selection of T cell receptor beta chains follows, all from one sample in a study of PD-L1 blockade in urothelial cancer. The protocol was immunoSEQ multiplex PCR, while the TCRdb copy is restricted to in-frame clones and leaves out a portion. Of around 35,000 clones in the sample, 82% were seen once. Sequencing was performed on PBMCs, taken around atezolizumab (anti-PD-L1) treatment. The receptors originated from a man in his sixties with urothelial cancer. CDR3s include the opening cysteine and the closing phenylalanine or tryptophan. Fields, in order: clone size, D gene, J gene, V gene, CDR3 DNA, CDR3 protein. The D gene is left open where the match is weak. For some rows the clone size is stated as once, few or many, or as a class when expanded; others skip it.

.	TRBD2	TRBJ2-5	TRBV30	TGTGCCTGGGCCACTAGCGGGGGGCTTCGGGAGACCCAGTACTTC	CAWATSGGLRETQYF
.	TRBD2	TRBJ2-7	TRBV7-3	TGTGCCAGCAGCTTATACGCTAGCGGCACCTACGAGCAGTACTTC	CASSLYASGTYEQYF
.	.	TRBJ2-7	TRBV6-5	TGTGCCAGCAGTTCAGGCGGGGACGGGTACGAGCAGTACTTC	CASSSGGDGYEQYF
once	TRBD1	TRBJ1-2	TRBV7-2	TGTGCCAGCAGCTTAGGTGTGACAGGGGGAGGCTACACCTTC	CASSLGVTGGGYTF
.	.	TRBJ2-2	TRBV29-1	TGCAGCGTTGAAGGGCTCGATAGGGGGACCGGGGAGCTGTTTTTT	CSVEGLDRGTGELFF
.	.	TRBJ2-1	TRBV19	TGTGCCAGTAGTATCGATCTAGCGCCTTACAATGAGCAGTTCTTC	CASSIDLAPYNEQFF
.	.	TRBJ2-3	TRBV10-2	TGCGCCAGCAGTGATGTGCAGAGCACAGATACGCAGTATTTT	CASSDVQSTDTQYF
.	.	TRBJ2-3	TRBV4-1	TGCGCCAGCAGCCCGCTAACAGGGATTAGCACAGATACGCAGTATTTT	CASSPLTGISTDTQYF
.	TRBD1	TRBJ1-6	TRBV6-1	TGTGCCAGCAGTCCGGGACAGATTAATTCACCCCTCCACTTT	CASSPGQINSPLHF
.	.	TRBJ2-7	TRBV2	TGTGCCAGCAGTCTTCGACACCTCTACGAGCAGTACTTC	CASSLRHLYEQYF
.	TRBD2	TRBJ2-2	TRBV28	TGTGCCAGCAGGAAAGCGGGGGCCGACACCGGGGAGCTGTTTTTT	CASRKAGADTGELFF
.	.	TRBJ1-4	TRBV25-1	TGTGCCAGCAGTTTCCAGGGTAGGACGGAAAAACTGTTTTTT	CASSFQGRTEKLFF
.	.	TRBJ1-1	TRBV4-2	TGTGCCAGCAGCCAAGATGGAGGAGGCCGAAACACGAAGGGCACTGAAGCTTTCTTT	CASSQDGGGRNTKGTEAFF
.	.	TRBJ1-4	TRBV2	TGTGCCAGCGGTACTAGGACCCGGGGTGAAAAACTGTTTTTT	CASGTRTRGEKLFF
.	TRBD2	TRBJ2-1	TRBV7-9	TGTGCCAGCAGCTTAGCTAGCGGGGGGCGGAATGAGCAGTTCTTC	CASSLASGGRNEQFF
.	TRBD1	TRBJ1-2	TRBV27	TGTGCCAGCAGTCAACGGGACAGAGGCTATGGCTACACCTTC	CASSQRDRGYGYTF
.	TRBD1	TRBJ1-4	TRBV6-1	TGTGCCAGCGGTCGGGACAGCGGGGAAAAACTGTTTTTT	CASGRDSGEKLFF
.	.	TRBJ2-2	TRBV7-9	TGTGCCAGCAGCGGCAAACCTGCGACAGTCCCGAGCACCGGGGAGCTGTTTTTT	CASSGKPATVPSTGELFF